Sequencing of this T cell receptor (beta chain) was carried out in a study of early T cells in non-severe SARS-CoV-2 infection. Study-level information: Sequencing used unsorted whole-blood bulk RNA, so chains lack pairing. Study-wide findings and caveats: VDJdb matching skewed toward anti-spike CD8 responses, missing private and CD4 specificities.

Per germline, CDR1 MDHEN and CDR2 SYDVKM. CDR3 length: 15 residues. V lost 6 bases and J lost 5, with 16 bases in between. Individual cDNA molecules were tagged with unique molecular identifiers. MiXCR, applied by TCRdb to the 5' RACE reads, yields one record per CDR3 protein. The table includes over 50,000 distinct CDR3 sequences, around 13% detected once. This clonotype was found many times. The target antigen is unknown. Sequenced material: whole blood. This receptor was taken from an adult who was a healthcare worker with PCR-confirmed SARS-CoV-2 infection or an uninfected control (not recorded which). The V and J genes are TRBV28 and TRBJ1-4, with D maybe TRBD1 (6 bases). The CDR3 reads CASSLVGGLNEKLFF. CDR3 nucleotides: TGTGCCAGCAGCCTAGTCGGGGGGCTAAATGAAAAACTGTTTTTT. Together with reference TRBV28 and TRBJ1-4, the CDR3 gives the full variable domain: DVKVTQSSRYLVKRTGEKVFLECVQDMDHENMFWYRQDPGLGLRLIYFSYDVKMKEKGDIPEGYSVSREKKERFSLILESASTNQTSMYLCASSLVGGLNEKLFFGSGTQLSVL.